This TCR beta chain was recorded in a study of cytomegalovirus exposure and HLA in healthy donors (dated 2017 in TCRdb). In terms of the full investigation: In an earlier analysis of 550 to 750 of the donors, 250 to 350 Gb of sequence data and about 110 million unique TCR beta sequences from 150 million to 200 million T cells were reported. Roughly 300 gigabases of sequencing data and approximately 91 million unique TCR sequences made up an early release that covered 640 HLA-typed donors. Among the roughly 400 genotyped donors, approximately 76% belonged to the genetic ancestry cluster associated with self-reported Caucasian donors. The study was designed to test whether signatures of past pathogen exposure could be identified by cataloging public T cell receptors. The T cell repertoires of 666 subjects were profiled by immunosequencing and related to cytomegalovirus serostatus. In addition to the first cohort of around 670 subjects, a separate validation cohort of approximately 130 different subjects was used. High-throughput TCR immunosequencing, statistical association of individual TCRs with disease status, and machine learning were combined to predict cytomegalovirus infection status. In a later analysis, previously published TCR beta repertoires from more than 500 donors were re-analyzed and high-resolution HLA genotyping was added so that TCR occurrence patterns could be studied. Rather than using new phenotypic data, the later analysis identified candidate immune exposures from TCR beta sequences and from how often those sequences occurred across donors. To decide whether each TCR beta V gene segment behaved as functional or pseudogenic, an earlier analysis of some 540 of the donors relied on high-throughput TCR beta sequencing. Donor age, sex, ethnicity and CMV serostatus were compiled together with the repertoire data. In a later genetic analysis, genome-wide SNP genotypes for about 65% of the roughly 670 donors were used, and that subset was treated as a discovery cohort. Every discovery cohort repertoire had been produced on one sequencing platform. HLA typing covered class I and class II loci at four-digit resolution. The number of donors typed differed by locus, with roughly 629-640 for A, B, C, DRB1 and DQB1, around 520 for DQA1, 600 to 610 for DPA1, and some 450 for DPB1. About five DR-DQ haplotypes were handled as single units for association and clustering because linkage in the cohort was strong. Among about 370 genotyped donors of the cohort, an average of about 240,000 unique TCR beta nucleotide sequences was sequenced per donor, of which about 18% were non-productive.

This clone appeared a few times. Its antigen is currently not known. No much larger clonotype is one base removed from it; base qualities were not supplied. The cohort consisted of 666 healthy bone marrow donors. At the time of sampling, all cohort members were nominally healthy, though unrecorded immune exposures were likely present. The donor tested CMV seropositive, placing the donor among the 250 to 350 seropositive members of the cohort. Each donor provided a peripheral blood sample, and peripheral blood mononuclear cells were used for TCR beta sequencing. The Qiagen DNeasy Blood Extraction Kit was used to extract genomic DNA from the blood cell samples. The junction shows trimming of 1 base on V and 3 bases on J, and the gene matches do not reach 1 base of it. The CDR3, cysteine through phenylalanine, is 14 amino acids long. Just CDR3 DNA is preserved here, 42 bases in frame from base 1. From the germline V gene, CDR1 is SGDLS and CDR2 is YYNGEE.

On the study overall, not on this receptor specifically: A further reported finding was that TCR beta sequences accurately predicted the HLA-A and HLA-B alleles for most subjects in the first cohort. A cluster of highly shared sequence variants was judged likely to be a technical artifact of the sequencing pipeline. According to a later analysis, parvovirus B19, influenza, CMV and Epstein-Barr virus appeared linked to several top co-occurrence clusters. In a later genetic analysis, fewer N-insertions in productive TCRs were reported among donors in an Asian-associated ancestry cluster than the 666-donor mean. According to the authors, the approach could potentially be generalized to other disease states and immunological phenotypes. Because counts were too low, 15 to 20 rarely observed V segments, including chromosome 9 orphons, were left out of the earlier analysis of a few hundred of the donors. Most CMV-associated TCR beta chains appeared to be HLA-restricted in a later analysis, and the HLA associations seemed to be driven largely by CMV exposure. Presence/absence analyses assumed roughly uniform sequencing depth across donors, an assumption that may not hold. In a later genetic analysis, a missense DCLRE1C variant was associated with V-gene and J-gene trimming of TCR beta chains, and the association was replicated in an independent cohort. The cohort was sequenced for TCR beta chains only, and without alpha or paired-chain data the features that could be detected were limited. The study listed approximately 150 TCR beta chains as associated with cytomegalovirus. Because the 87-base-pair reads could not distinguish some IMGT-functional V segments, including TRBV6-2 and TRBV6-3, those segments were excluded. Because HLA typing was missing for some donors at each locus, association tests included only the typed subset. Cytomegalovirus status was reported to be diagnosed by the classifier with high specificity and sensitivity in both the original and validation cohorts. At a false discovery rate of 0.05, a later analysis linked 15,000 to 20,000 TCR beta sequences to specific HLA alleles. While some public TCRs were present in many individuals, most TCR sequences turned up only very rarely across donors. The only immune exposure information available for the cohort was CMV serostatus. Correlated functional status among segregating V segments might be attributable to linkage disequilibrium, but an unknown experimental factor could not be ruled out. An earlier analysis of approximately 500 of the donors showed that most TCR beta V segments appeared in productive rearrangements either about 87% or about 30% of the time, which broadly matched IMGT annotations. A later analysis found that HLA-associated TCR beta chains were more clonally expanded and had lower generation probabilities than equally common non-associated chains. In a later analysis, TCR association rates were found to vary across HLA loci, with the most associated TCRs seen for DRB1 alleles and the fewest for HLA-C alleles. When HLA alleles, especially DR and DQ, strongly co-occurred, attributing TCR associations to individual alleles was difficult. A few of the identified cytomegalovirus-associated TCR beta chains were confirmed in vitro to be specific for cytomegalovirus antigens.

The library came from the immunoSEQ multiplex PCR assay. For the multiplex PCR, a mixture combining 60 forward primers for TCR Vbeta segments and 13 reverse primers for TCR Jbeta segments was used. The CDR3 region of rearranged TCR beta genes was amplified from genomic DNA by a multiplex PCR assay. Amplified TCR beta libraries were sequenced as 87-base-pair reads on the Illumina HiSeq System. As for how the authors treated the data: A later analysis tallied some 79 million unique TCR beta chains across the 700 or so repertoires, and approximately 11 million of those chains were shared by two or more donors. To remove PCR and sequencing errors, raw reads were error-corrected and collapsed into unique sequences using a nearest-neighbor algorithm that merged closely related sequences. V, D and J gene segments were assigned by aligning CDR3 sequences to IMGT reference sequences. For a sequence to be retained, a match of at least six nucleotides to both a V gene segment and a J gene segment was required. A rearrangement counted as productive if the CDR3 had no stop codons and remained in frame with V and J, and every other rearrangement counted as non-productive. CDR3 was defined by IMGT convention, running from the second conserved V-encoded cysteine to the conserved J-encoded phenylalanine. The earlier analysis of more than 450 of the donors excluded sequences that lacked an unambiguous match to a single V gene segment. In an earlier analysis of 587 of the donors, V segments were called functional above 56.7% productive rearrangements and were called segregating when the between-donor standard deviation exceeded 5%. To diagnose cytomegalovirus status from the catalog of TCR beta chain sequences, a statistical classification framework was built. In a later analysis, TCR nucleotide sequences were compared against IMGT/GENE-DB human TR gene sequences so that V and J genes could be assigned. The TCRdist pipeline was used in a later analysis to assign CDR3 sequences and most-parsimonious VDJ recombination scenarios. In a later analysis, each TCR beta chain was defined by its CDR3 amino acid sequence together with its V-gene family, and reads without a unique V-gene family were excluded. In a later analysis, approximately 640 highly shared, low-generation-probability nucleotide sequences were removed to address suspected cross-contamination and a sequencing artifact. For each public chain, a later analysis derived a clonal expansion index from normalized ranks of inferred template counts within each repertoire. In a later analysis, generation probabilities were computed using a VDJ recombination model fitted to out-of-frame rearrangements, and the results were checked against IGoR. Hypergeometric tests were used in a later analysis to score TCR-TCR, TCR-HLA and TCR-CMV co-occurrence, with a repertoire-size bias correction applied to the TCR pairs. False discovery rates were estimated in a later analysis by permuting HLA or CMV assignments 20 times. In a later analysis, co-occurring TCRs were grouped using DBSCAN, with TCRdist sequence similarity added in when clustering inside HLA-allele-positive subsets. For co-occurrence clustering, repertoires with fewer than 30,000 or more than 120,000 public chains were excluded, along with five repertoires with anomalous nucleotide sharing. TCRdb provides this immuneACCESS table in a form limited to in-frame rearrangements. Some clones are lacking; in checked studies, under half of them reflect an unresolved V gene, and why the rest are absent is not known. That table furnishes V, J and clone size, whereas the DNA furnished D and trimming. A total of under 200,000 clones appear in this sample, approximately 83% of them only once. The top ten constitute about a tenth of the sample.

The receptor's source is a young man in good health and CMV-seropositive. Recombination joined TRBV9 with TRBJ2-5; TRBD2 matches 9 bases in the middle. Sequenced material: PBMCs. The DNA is TGTGCCAGCAGCGTACTAGCGGGGAAAGAGACCCAGTACTTC. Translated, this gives CASSVLAGKETQYF.